These 7 T cell receptor beta chains came from one sample sequenced in a study of blood T cell repertoires in COVID-19. TCRdb's copy holds only in-frame clones and misses some; the assay was immunoSEQ multiplex PCR. The sample yields some 87,000 clones, about 76% seen once. Sequencing was done on a sample of peripheral blood. The receptors were sampled from a woman aged 80 or over with active or convalescent COVID-19.

The genes are TRBV11-2 and TRBJ1-1; D call uncertain. Between the trimmed V and J ends, which lost 0 bases and 1 base, there was a span of 3 bases. This CDR3 is built from 13 residues. Germline CDR1 reads SGHAT; CDR2 reads FQNNGV. Here the CDR3 reads CASSLDRNTEAFF. The CDR3 DNA reads TGTGCCAGCAGCTTAGATAGGAACACTGAAGCTTTCTTT. The complete variable domain, with remaining parts taken from reference TRBV11-2 and TRBJ1-1, reads EAGVAQSPRYKIIEKRQSVAFWCNPISGHATLYWYQQILGQGPKLLIQFQNNGVVDDSQLPKDRFSAERLKGVDSTLKIQPAKLEDSAVYLCASSLDRNTEAFFGQGTRLTVV.

The chain links TRBV28 to TRBJ1-3; D is undetermined. This CDR3 is 15 amino acids long. From germline, CDR1 is MDHEN and CDR2 SYDVKM. V lost 1 base and J 4 bases, leaving 11 bases between the germline ends. CDR3 sequence (DNA): TGTGCCAGCAGTTTATTGGAAGCGGGAGGAAACACCATATATTTT. This translates into CASSLLEAGGNTIYF.

This chain joins TRBV5-5 and TRBJ2-5; a weak D match, TRBD2 (6 bases). Germline V gene data show CDR1 as SGHKS and CDR2 as YYEKEE (reference sequence). V dropped 0 bases and J dropped 0 bases, with 12 bases sitting between them. CDR3 size: 16 residues. The CDR3 nucleotides are TGTGCCAGCAGCTTGGCTGGGGACTCGTACCAAGAGACCCAGTACTTC. Protein: CASSLAGDSYQETQYF.

J is TRBJ2-2 and V is TRBV5-4; TRBD2 matches 7 bases. The CDR3 is 17 amino acids. V lost 0 bases and J lost 0; bases outside the gene matches: 5. Germline V CDR1 and CDR2: SGHNT, YYREEE (reference sequence). CDR3 region: CASSLDGLAANTGELFF. The CDR3 DNA reads as TGTGCCAGCAGCTTGGATGGGCTAGCGGCGAACACCGGGGAGCTGTTTTTT.

The chain carries TRBV3-1 (or the pseudogene TRBV3-2) and TRBJ2-2; 12 positions match TRBD2. Germline lookup yields CDR1 LGHDT and CDR2 YNNKEL (reference sequence). The CDR3 runs 15 residues. After removal of 1 base from V and 6 bases from J, the junction contained 0 bases not matched to a gene. The CDR3: CASSQASGGAGELFF. CDR3 DNA: TGTGCCAGCAGCCAAGCTAGCGGGGGGGCCGGGGAGCTGTTTTTT.

The chain has TRBV12-5 and TRBJ2-5; tentative D call: TRBD1 (5 bases). With 11 bases removed from V and 5 bases from J, the gap between germline ends came to 21 bases. The CDR3 is 14 amino acids. Germline CDR1 reads LGHNT; CDR2 reads FRNRAP. CDR3 sequence reads: CASGRGRKRETQYF. In DNA form, the CDR3 reads TGTGCTTCAGGAAGGGGCAGGAAAAGGGAGACCCAGTACTTC.

This clone was seen just once. The V and J genes are TRBV10-1 and TRBJ2-2, with a tentative D call TRBD2 (5 bases). This CDR3 has 13 amino acids. Trimming shortened V by 3 bases and J by 7 bases, and 9 bases separated the two germline ends. Germline lookup yields CDR1 WNHNN and CDR2 SYGVQD (reference sequence). In nucleotides, the CDR3 is TGCGCCAGCAGTGATCCGGGGAGCGGGGAGCTGTTTTTT. It is translated as CASSDPGSGELFF.